One sample yielded the 18 T cell receptor beta chains listed below, sequenced in a study of shared clonotypes between healthy human individuals. Terminally differentiated effector memory CD45RA+ cells were left out of the naive CD8 fraction, which was CD45RO-negative and positively selected for CCR7. Sequencing used immunoSEQ multiplex PCR; TCRdb keeps in-frame clones, though not all of them. The sample lists more than 2 million clones, 85% to 95% seen once, with over 1.5% in the top ten. Input material: naive CD8+ T cells from PBMCs. All receptors derive from a man younger than 30 in good health. Some clones in this sample may be carry-over from other donors' samples.

This chain connects TRBV5-1 to TRBJ2-7; D not resolved. Germline V gives CDR1 SGHRS, CDR2 YFSETQ. V was shortened by 0 bases and J by 0 bases, with 13 bases between the two germline ends. The CDR3 loop spans 16 amino acids. Written as DNA, the CDR3 is TGCGCCAGCAGCTTGGAGGTCAGGCGAAGCTCCTACGAGCAGTACTTC. The encoded protein is CASSLEVRRSSYEQYF.

This rearrangement joins TRBV5-1 to TRBJ2-7; D possibly corresponds to TRBD2 (5 bases). Looked up from germline, CDR1 is SGHRS and CDR2 is YFSETQ. V was shortened by 0 bases and J by 2 bases, with 15 bases between the two germline ends. CDR3 size: 16 residues. CDR3 loop: CASSLAPAGGPYEQYF. In DNA, the CDR3 is TGCGCCAGCAGCTTGGCCCCGGCAGGAGGTCCCTACGAGCAGTACTTC.

The J gene is TRBJ2-7, the V gene TRBV27; 12 positions match TRBD2. The CDR3 runs 15 residues. Unmatched junction bases numbered 9, after V lost 6 bases and J lost 6 bases. CDR1 and CDR2 from the germline V gene are MNHEY and SMNVEV (reference sequence). The DNA for the CDR3 is TGTGCCAGCAGCGGAAAACTAGCGGGAGGAGGCGAGCAGTACTTC. Its translation: CASSGKLAGGGEQYF.

The chain carries TRBV11-2 and TRBJ2-5; 7 nucleotides agree with TRBD2. From germline, CDR1 is SGHAT and CDR2 FQNNGV. The CDR3 runs to 13 residues. Trimming cost V 6 bases and J 3 bases; bases outside gene matches: 4. The chain's CDR3 is CASSGGGEETQYF. The CDR3 DNA is TGTGCCAGCAGTGGGGGGGGAGAAGAGACCCAGTACTTC. Based on the CDR3 plus reference TRBV11-2 and TRBJ2-5, the full variable domain is EAGVAQSPRYKIIEKRQSVAFWCNPISGHATLYWYQQILGQGPKLLIQFQNNGVVDDSQLPKDRFSAERLKGVDSTLKIQPAKLEDSAVYLCASSGGGEETQYFGPGTRLLVL.

This chain connects TRBV5-4 to TRBJ2-2; unclear D gene. Trimming removed 3 bases from V and 3 bases from J, with 9 bases in between. Germline V gene lookup returns CDR1 SGHNT and CDR2 YYREEE (reference sequence). The length of the CDR3 is 14 residues. The CDR3 sequence: CASSSGDYTGELFF. CDR3 DNA sequence: TGTGCCAGCAGCTCCGGAGATTACACCGGGGAGCTGTTTTTT.

V and J are TRBV27 and TRBJ1-1; TRBD1 agrees at 7 bases. Per the germline V gene, CDR1 is MNHEY and CDR2 is SMNVEV (reference sequence). The CDR3 has 15 amino acids. V lost 5 bases to trimming and J lost 2 bases; unmatched junction nucleotides: 8. CDR3 amino acids: CASSLGQTTNTEAFF. The CDR3, as DNA: TGTGCCAGCAGTCTGGGACAGACGACTAACACTGAAGCTTTCTTT.

In its sample, this clone was seen once. CDR3 in DNA: TGTGCCAGCAGCTTATGGGATAGTGGAGGAGCCGGGGAGCTGTTTTTT. Translated: CASSLWDSGGAGELFF. V and J are TRBV7-2 and TRBJ2-2; TRBD2 might be the D (5 bases). From germline, CDR1 is SGHTA and CDR2 FQGNSA. Trimming took off 2 bases at V and 6 bases at J, with 16 bases between the two ends. The CDR3 contains 16 residues.

As for this clone: In the same sample, other DNA sequences code for this CDR3. The chain links TRBV27 to TRBJ2-7; weak D call: TRBD2 (5 bases). Trimming cost V 5 bases and J 7 bases, with 12 bases left between them. The CDR3 totals 12 residues. Per germline, CDR1 MNHEY and CDR2 SMNVEV (reference sequence). The CDR3 DNA is TGTGCCAGCAGTCCGCTACGGGGAGAGCAGTACTTC. Residues: CASSPLRGEQYF.

The chain combines TRBV29-1 with TRBJ2-6, with D perhaps matching TRBD2 (5 bases). The CDR3 consists of 14 residues. V gave up 6 bases and J gave up 0 bases, with 9 bases separating them. Looked up from germline, CDR1 is SQVTM and CDR2 is ANQGSEA. The CDR3: CSVYDYSGANVLTF. The CDR3 nucleotides read TGCAGCGTGTACGACTACTCTGGGGCCAACGTCCTGACTTTC.

J is TRBJ1-1 and V is TRBV27; the D is unclear. Germline CDR1 MNHEY, CDR2 SMNVEV (reference sequence). The CDR3 is 13 amino acids. V lost 6 bases and J 5 bases, leaving 13 bases between the germline ends. The CDR3 region has the DNA TGTGCCAGCAGCCCTTTTGGGGAGACTGAAGCTTTCTTT. Translated: CASSPFGETEAFF.

This chain uses TRBV4-1 with TRBJ2-4; TRBD2 matches at 7 bases. Germline CDR1 and CDR2: MGHRA and YSYEKL. With 1 base clipped from V and 8 bases from J, the junction kept 11 bases outside the gene matches. The CDR3 has 16 residues. CDR3: CASSQGVSGPRDIQYF. CDR3 nucleotide sequence: TGCGCCAGCAGCCAAGGGGTTAGCGGGCCTAGGGACATTCAGTACTTC.

The chain is built from TRBV7-9 and TRBJ2-2; possibly TRBD2 for D (5 bases). Trimming shortened V by 8 bases and J by 7 bases, and 8 bases separated the two germline ends. Germline V gives CDR1 SEHNR, CDR2 FQNEAQ (reference sequence). This CDR3 contains 11 residues. CDR3 in amino acids: CASEEDGELFF. The CDR3 nucleotides read TGTGCCAGCGAGGAGGACGGGGAGCTGTTTTTT.

The chain recombines TRBV5-5 with TRBJ2-7; perhaps D is TRBD1 or TRBD2 (6 bases each). The germline CDR1 and CDR2 sequences are SGHKS and YYEKEE (reference sequence). The CDR3 totals 14 residues. With 5 bases removed from V and 5 bases from J, the gap between germline ends came to 17 bases. The CDR3 DNA reads TGTGCCAGCAGAACGAACCCGGGGGCAGACGAGCAGTACTTC. Protein: CASRTNPGADEQYF.

The gene calls are TRBV29-1 and TRBJ2-2, with D unclear. The CDR3 covers 14 residues. Trimming left V 4 bases short and J 1 base short, with 10 bases between. Per the germline V gene, CDR1 is SQVTM and CDR2 is ANQGSEA. The DNA of the CDR3 is TGCAGCGTTGGGCCAGTTGGGAACACCGGGGAGCTGTTTTTT. Translated: CSVGPVGNTGELFF.

With respect to this clone: This specimen includes other DNA sequences encoding the same CDR3. The chain is built from TRBV29-1 and TRBJ2-1; D is unresolved. CDR1 SQVTM and CDR2 ANQGSEA come from the germline V gene. This CDR3 spans 11 amino acids. V was trimmed by 3 bases and J by 3 bases, leaving 3 bases between them. CDR3 sequence (DNA): TGCAGCGTTGACGTCTACAATGAGCAGTTCTTC. Its translation is CSVDVYNEQFF.

The chain joins TRBV18 to TRBJ2-1; 9 nucleotides agree with TRBD2. V lost 0 bases to trimming and J lost 7 bases; unmatched junction nucleotides: 10. The CDR3 extends over 17 amino acids. Germline lookup yields CDR1 KGHSH and CDR2 LQKENI. The CDR3 loop is CASSPPKIAGVGNEQFF. CDR3 nucleotides: TGTGCCAGCTCACCACCTAAAATAGCGGGAGTGGGGAATGAGCAGTTCTTC.

This clone was found once. The chain combines TRBV11-2 with TRBJ2-1; D might be TRBD2 (7 bases). The V gene lost 3 bases and the J gene lost 6 bases, with 18 bases spanning the gap. The CDR3 totals 16 residues. CDR1 and CDR2 from the germline V gene are SGHAT and FQNNGV. CDR3 in amino acids: CASSLGGAQPVNEQFF. CDR3 nucleotide sequence: TGTGCCAGCAGCTTGGGGGGGGCCCAGCCGGTCAATGAGCAGTTCTTC.

The chain employs TRBV7-8 and TRBJ2-1; no definite D call. The germline V gene encodes CDR1 SGHVS and CDR2 FQNEAQ. V was shortened by 5 bases and J by 9 bases, with 14 bases between the two germline ends. This CDR3 spans 13 amino acids. CDR3 residues: CASSPASRGEQFF. Written as DNA, the CDR3 is TGTGCCAGCAGCCCTGCAAGCCGAGGTGAGCAGTTCTTC.